This record looks at one TCR beta chain sequence and its context. Its antigen is not yet known. Base qualities were left out, and no much larger clone turns up one base away. From its cysteine to its phenylalanine, the CDR3 spans 16 amino acids. Here the CDR3 DNA is all that survives: 48 bases in frame from base 1. Trimmed from V: 4 bases; trimmed from J: 0 bases; junction bases lacking a gene match: 7. From the germline V gene, CDR1 is MNHNS and CDR2 is SASEGT. High-throughput TCR beta sequencing profiled peripheral blood CD8+ and CD4+ T cells from healthy donors, Susac syndrome patients and multiple sclerosis patients. Healthy donors were included as age- and sex-matched controls. CD8+ TEMRA cells were enriched by FACS, while bulk CD8+ and CD4+ T cells were purified by magnetic negative isolation. Blood was collected in EDTA tubes and processed within 24 hours, with PBMCs isolated through density gradient centrifugation. PBMCs destined for TCR sequencing were cryopreserved in liquid nitrogen and later thawed in a 37 °C water bath. The sorted or isolated CD4+, CD8+ and CD8+ TEMRA cells reached a purity of at least 90%.

This sample is drawn from a study of CD8 T cells in Susac syndrome (dated by TCRdb to the late 2010s). About the investigation overall: The study used repertoire sequencing to test whether antigen drove CD8+ T cell activation and differentiation in Susac syndrome. General findings and caveats noted by the study authors: The study acknowledged that relatively few individuals were included in the TCR sequencing and HLA analysis.

RNA was extracted with the RNeasy kit and roughly 0.5 to 1 ug was reverse transcribed using random hexamers. The immunoSEQ multiplex PCR assay, which covers 54 Vbeta and 13 Jbeta segments, was used to amplify TCR beta CDR3 regions. PCR amplification bias was corrected by using a synthetic template baseline for primer optimization and computational correction. As for how the authors treated the data: Reads were annotated to V, D and J genes according to IMGT and were analyzed with immunoSEQ Analyzer, with only productive sequences retained. Clonality was computed as one minus Shannon entropy normalized by log2 of the number of productive unique sequences. Public and private clones were assessed among the 100 most prevalent clones of each patient and control. Clones were defined as Susac-specific when absent from the healthy and MS cohorts, from over 950 published viral clones and from other ImmuneACCESS disease sequences. TCRdb reanalyzed the raw reads on its own, using fastp at Q25 for trimming and MiXCR for clone calling, and kept in-frame beta chains. Duplicate CDR3 protein sequences are folded into a single record with the most common DNA and genes. These V and J calls rely on TCRdb rather than the paper's analysis. The sample table records approximately 100,000 distinct CDR3 sequences; around 90% of these occur just once. The ten largest clones add up to roughly 0.15% of the sample.

The sequenced sample was CD4+ T cells from PBMCs. The rearranged chain carries TRBV6-1 and TRBJ2-3; TRBD1 agrees with 7 junctional bases. This receptor was taken from a human donor in good health. In nucleotides, the sequence is TGTGCCAGCAGTGCAAACAGGGGAACAAGCACAGATACGCAGTATTTT. The resulting protein is CASSANRGTSTDTQYF.